This T cell receptor (beta chain) appears in the sequencing data of a study of blood T cell repertoires in COVID-19. For the study at large: From the United States, Italy and Spain came samples of acute and convalescent COVID-19.

The repertoire was sequenced with immunoSEQ multiplex PCR; TCRdb's copy has only in-frame clones and lacks some. The sample holds about 170,000 clones, more than 75% seen once. The CDR3 runs to 13 residues. Germline V gene data show CDR1 as LNHDA and CDR2 as SQIVND (reference sequence). Trimming took 8 bases from V and 5 from J; bases not matched to a gene: 6. The receptor was isolated from a man aged 45 to 65 who had recovered from COVID-19. Sequencing was performed on peripheral blood. The chain is built from TRBV19 and TRBJ1-5; 7 nucleotides align to TRBD1. The CDR3 nucleotides are TGTGCCAGTGTACAGGGGAAGGATCAGCCCCAGCATTTT. It specifies CASVQGKDQPQHF.